The 30 T cell receptor beta chains below come from one sample, sequenced in a study of T cell clonality in common variable immunodeficiency. Here immunoSEQ multiplex PCR was the method, and the copy in TCRdb shows in-frame clones only, minus some. The sample was found to contain about 42,000 clones, and every one recurs. Material: peripheral blood mononuclear cells. Receptors originate from a person aged 18 to 70 in good health.

This clone was counted at least ten times. The CDR3 extends 3 residues past the end of the read, so its final part is completed from the germline J gene. The rearrangement links TRBV10-3 to TRBJ1-5; weak D call: TRBD1 (5 bases). Germline V gene lookup returns CDR1 ENHRY and CDR2 SYGVKD. The CDR3 extends over 13 amino acids. V lost 11 bases and J lost 7, with 18 bases in between. CDR3 DNA, as far as it was read: TGTGCCTCCTCGCGGGGGGGAGAGCAGCCC. This translates into CASSRGGEQP. The whole CDR3 protein reads CASSRGGEQPQHF.

This clone occurred many times. The read ends 3 residues early relative to the CDR3; the germline J gene fills the gap. The rearrangement links TRBV9 to TRBJ2-7; 9 nucleotides match TRBD1. V shed 3 bases and J 0 bases; nucleotides not matched to a gene: 1. The CDR3 is made up of 14 amino acids. Per germline, CDR1 SGDLS and CDR2 YYNGEE. The CDR3 region is CASSATGGSYEQYF. The CDR3 DNA, read in part, is TGTGCCAGCAGCGCGACAGGGGGCTCCTACGAG.

This clone has ten or more counts. The CDR3 goes on 3 residues after the read ends, and that part is filled in from the germline J gene. V usage is TRBV19 and J usage is TRBJ2-1; 8 bases line up with TRBD1. Germline V CDR1 and CDR2: LNHDA, SQIVND (reference sequence). This CDR3 is 14 amino acids long. Trimming at V came to 3 bases and at J to 8 bases, leaving 6 bases not matched to a gene. The part of the CDR3 DNA that was read is TGTGCCAGTAGTATCCGGACAGGGTCCCATGAG. Translated, it gives CASSIRTGSHE. From start to end, the CDR3 is CASSIRTGSHEQFF.

This clone was seen ten or more times. The CDR3 extends 3 residues past the end of the read, so its final part is completed from the germline J gene. This chain links TRBV11-2 with TRBJ2-2; D gene unclear. The CDR3 is 15 amino acids. The V gene's germline CDR1 is SGHAT and CDR2 FQNNGV. V lost 4 bases and J lost 0, with 9 bases in between. CDR3 protein: CASSSVGANTGELFF. CDR3 DNA (partial): TGTGCCAGCAGCTCTGTGGGCGCGAACACCGGGGAG.

This clone has at least ten counts. The CDR3 is cut off 3 residues early in the read; its end comes from the germline J gene. The chain uses TRBV7-6 and TRBJ2-3, with 7 bases aligning to TRBD2. Losses at the gene ends were 5 bases for V and 0 bases for J; bases not matched to a gene: 11. The CDR3 is made up of 17 amino acids. Looked up from germline, CDR1 is SGHVS and CDR2 is FNYEAQ. This CDR3 is CASSPFPQRGSTDTQYF. The sequenced part of the CDR3 DNA is TGTGCCAGCAGCCCCTTCCCCCAGCGGGGAAGCACAGATACG. Full variable domain (rest looked up from reference TRBV7-6 and TRBJ2-3): GAGVSQSPRYKVTKRGQDVALRCDPISGHVSLYWYRQALGQGPEFLTYFNYEAQQDKSGLPNDRFSAERPEGSISTLTIQRTEQRDSAMYRCASSPFPQRGSTDTQYFGPGTRLTVL.

As concerns this clone: Sequencing ends 3 residues short of the CDR3 end; the germline J gene provides the rest. The V call is TRBV7-8, the J call TRBJ2-1; 7 bases are a match to TRBD1. Germline V gives CDR1 SGHVS, CDR2 FQNEAQ. V shed 4 bases and J 8 bases; nucleotides not matched to a gene: 11. This CDR3 contains 15 residues. CDR3: CASSYRQGKGDEQFF. The sequenced CDR3 bases are TGTGCCAGCAGCTATCGACAGGGAAAGGGTGATGAG.

This clone was recorded at least ten times. The DNA ends 3 residues before the CDR3 does, and the rest of the CDR3 is filled in from the germline J gene. The V and J genes are TRBV20-1 and TRBJ2-7, with 8 bases identical to TRBD1. CDR1 DFQATT and CDR2 SNEGSKA come from the germline V gene (reference sequence). V dropped 3 bases and J dropped 5; count of bases not matched to a gene: 12. The CDR3 has 15 amino acids. The CDR3 bases that were read are TGCAGTGCTAGCCCCTCCCCGGGACAGGAGCACGAG. This gives the protein CSASPSPGQEHE. The CDR3 in its entirety is CSASPSPGQEHEQYF.

This clone occurred many times. The CDR3 extends 3 residues past the end of the read, so its final part is completed from the germline J gene. The chain uses TRBV5-4 and TRBJ1-1; no clear D. This CDR3 has 13 amino acids. Germline V gene sequence: CDR1 SGHNT, CDR2 YYREEE (reference sequence). Between the trimmed V and J ends, which lost 3 bases and 5 bases, there was a span of 11 bases. The CDR3 bases that were read are TGTGCCAGCAGCTCGTCGGGGAGGACTGAA. Protein sequence: CASSSSGRTE. The whole CDR3 sequence reads CASSSSGRTEAFF.

This clone was seen many times. The read falls 3 residues short of the CDR3 end, and the missing part is taken from the germline J gene. The V and J genes are TRBV7-2 and TRBJ1-5, with D possibly TRBD1 on 5 matching bases. Trimming cost V 0 bases and J 8 bases, with 14 bases left between them. This CDR3 is built from 15 residues. The germline V gene has CDR1 SGHTA and CDR2 FQGNSA. CDR3 sequence reads: CASSLAGLPGEPQHF. CDR3 DNA, as far as it was read: TGTGCCAGCAGCTTAGCGGGACTCCCGGGGGAGCCC.

This clone was seen ten or more times. The read terminates 3 residues ahead of where the CDR3 ends, so the germline J gene completes it. V and J are TRBV2 and TRBJ2-5; tentatively, D is TRBD2 (6 bases). Trimming took off 6 bases at V and 5 bases at J, with 16 bases between the two ends. From germline, CDR1 is SNHLY and CDR2 FYNNEI. The CDR3 spans 14 residues. CDR3 bases read: TGTGCCAGCAGCGGCGAAGGCGCGGGGGAGACC. This gives the protein CASSGEGAGET. The whole CDR3 sequence reads CASSGEGAGETQYF.

The table lists this clone with many counts. Read sequence stops 3 residues before the CDR3 end, and the germline J gene provides the missing end. This chain joins TRBV7-3 and TRBJ1-5, with a possible D match to TRBD1 (5 bases). Trimming left V 2 bases short and J 3 bases short, with 8 bases between. This CDR3 has 14 amino acids. Germline CDR1 and CDR2: SGHTA and FQGTGA. The CDR3 sequence: CASSLGGNNQPQHF. The covered CDR3 bases are TGTGCCAGCAGCTTAGGGGGGAACAATCAGCCC.

This clone has at least ten counts. The sequence runs out 3 residues before the end of the CDR3; the remainder is reconstructed from the germline J gene. This rearrangement joins TRBV30 to TRBJ2-1; 11 bases align to TRBD2. V trimming: 5 bases; J trimming: 6 bases; junction bases outside the gene matches: 0. Germline V gives CDR1 GTSNPN, CDR2 SVGIG (reference sequence). This CDR3 has 12 residues. CDR3 residues: CAWGTSGNEQFF. Incomplete CDR3 DNA: TGTGCCTGGGGGACTAGCGGCAATGAG. The variable domain in full, completed from reference TRBV30 and TRBJ2-1, reads SQTIHQWPATLVQPVGSPLSLECTVEGTSNPNLYWYRQAAGRGLQLLFYSVGIGQISSEVPQNLSASRPQDRQFILSSKKLLLSDSGFYLCAWGTSGNEQFFGPGTRLTVL.

A remark on this clone: Read data end 3 residues before the CDR3 end; the end is taken from the germline J gene. The chain recombines TRBV7-9 with TRBJ2-5; 10 positions agree with TRBD2. The CDR3 is made up of 15 amino acids. V shed 5 bases, J shed 2 bases, and the junction held 5 bases outside the gene matches. Per the germline V gene, CDR1 is SEHNR and CDR2 is FQNEAQ (reference sequence). CDR3 amino acids: CASSTLAGVQETQYF. The CDR3 bases that were read are TGTGCCAGCAGCACCCTAGCGGGGGTACAAGAGACC.

This clone has ten or more counts. The CDR3 end lies 3 residues beyond the end of the read and is filled in from the germline J gene. This chain connects TRBV20-1 to TRBJ1-2, with no clear D. V lost 6 bases and J 3 bases, leaving 17 bases between the germline ends. This CDR3 comprises 14 residues. The germline V gene encodes CDR1 DFQATT and CDR2 SNEGSKA (reference sequence). Partial CDR3 DNA: TGCAGTGCCGCCCCCCGGAGCGGTCACTATGGC. Protein: CSAAPRSGHYG. The CDR3 reads in full as CSAAPRSGHYGYTF.

This clone was counted many times. The CDR3 is cut off 3 residues early in the read; its end comes from the germline J gene. The chain employs TRBV11-3 and TRBJ2-1; 7 positions match TRBD2. Germline assignment: CDR1 SGHNT and CDR2 YENEEA. With V trimmed by 1 base and J by 3 bases, 3 bases remained unmatched. The CDR3 runs 15 residues. The CDR3 bases that were read are TGTGCCAGCAGCTTAGGACGGGGGGACTACAATGAG. This sequence encodes CASSLGRGDYNE. The full-length CDR3 reads as CASSLGRGDYNEQFF.

This clone was detected many times. The read is 3 residues too short to cover the CDR3 end, so that end is filled in from the germline J gene. V and J are TRBV5-6 and TRBJ2-5, with TRBD1 as a possible D gene (6 bases). In germline, CDR1 is SGHDT, CDR2 YYEEEE. The CDR3 runs to 13 residues. V gave up 3 bases and J gave up 2 bases, with 8 bases separating them. CDR3 bases read: TGTGCCAGCAGCTCGACAGGTCAAGAGACC. Its translation: CASSSTGQET. The whole CDR3 protein reads CASSSTGQETQYF.

Comments on this clone: The read halts 3 residues ahead of the CDR3 end, with the missing end drawn from the germline J gene. The chain is built from TRBV19 and TRBJ1-1; the match to TRBD1 covers 8 bases. This CDR3 comprises 14 residues. The junction had 7 bases not matched to a gene; V was cut back by 5 bases and J by 5 bases. Germline V lookup: CDR1 LNHDA, CDR2 SQIVND (reference sequence). Partial CDR3 DNA: TGTGCCAGTAGTCCCCAGGGGGCGGGGACTGAA. It translates to CASSPQGAGTE. The complete CDR3 sequence is CASSPQGAGTEAFF.

This clone was seen many times. The DNA ends 3 residues before the CDR3 does, and the rest of the CDR3 is filled in from the germline J gene. The chain couples TRBV18 to TRBJ2-7; a possible D gene is TRBD2 (5 bases). The CDR3 has 16 residues. Trimming shortened V by 0 bases and J by 1 base, and 13 bases separated the two germline ends. Germline loops: CDR1 KGHSH, CDR2 LQKENI. CDR3 region: CASSPPDSSGSYEQYF. CDR3 bases read: TGTGCCAGCTCACCACCGGACTCCTCCGGGTCCTACGAG. Combining the CDR3 with reference TRBV18 and TRBJ2-7 gives the whole variable domain NAGVMQNPRHLVRRRGQEARLRCSPMKGHSHVYWYRQLPEEGLKFMVYLQKENIIDESGMPKERFSAEFPKEGPSILRIQQVVRGDSAAYFCASSPPDSSGSYEQYFGPGTRLTVT.

This clone was found many times. Distinct nucleotide sequences in the sample also encode this CDR3. The CDR3 reads CASSPLPSANNEQFF. The sequenced part of the CDR3 DNA is TGTGCCAGCTCACCCCTCCCTAGCGCGAACAATGAG. The chain recombines TRBV18 with TRBJ2-1; TRBD2 is a possible D gene (6 bases). The CDR3 extends 3 residues past the end of the read, so its final part is completed from the germline J gene. This CDR3 region has 15 residues. Per the germline V gene, CDR1 is KGHSH and CDR2 is LQKENI. V lost 3 bases and J lost 5, with 14 bases in between. Based on the CDR3 plus reference TRBV18 and TRBJ2-1, the full variable domain is NAGVMQNPRHLVRRRGQEARLRCSPMKGHSHVYWYRQLPEEGLKFMVYLQKENIIDESGMPKERFSAEFPKEGPSILRIQQVVRGDSAAYFCASSPLPSANNEQFFGPGTRLTVL.

In this sample, this clone turned up many times. Coverage ceases 3 residues before the CDR3 finishes, and the germline J gene fills in the end. The V gene is TRBV7-2, the J gene TRBJ2-5; the match to TRBD1 covers 7 bases. CDR1 SGHTA and CDR2 FQGNSA come from the germline V gene. CDR3 length: 15 amino acids. V shed 4 bases and J 5 bases; nucleotides not matched to a gene: 10. The CDR3 protein is CASSSTGKVGETQYF. CDR3 bases read: TGTGCCAGCAGCTCGACAGGGAAAGTCGGGGAGACC. The variable domain in full, with the rest retrieved from reference TRBV7-2 and TRBJ2-5, is GAGVSQSPSNKVTEKGKDVELRCDPISGHTALYWYRQSLGQGLEFLIYFQGNSAPDKSGLPSDRFSAERTGGSVSTLTIQRTQQEDSAVYLCASSSTGKVGETQYFGPGTRLLVL.

This clone was seen many times. With the read ending 3 residues before the CDR3 end, the germline J gene is used to fill in that end. The chain combines TRBV19 with TRBJ2-5, with 9 nucleotides matching TRBD1. Germline V gene data show CDR1 as LNHDA and CDR2 as SQIVND (reference sequence). The CDR3 is 15 amino acids. V shed 2 bases, J shed 5 bases, and the junction held 6 bases outside the gene matches. This chain's CDR3 is CASSISGTGLETQYF. The sequenced part of the CDR3 DNA is TGTGCCAGTAGTATATCGGGGACAGGGCTGGAGACC.

This clone came up many times. The CDR3 goes on 3 residues after the read ends, and that part is filled in from the germline J gene. The chain joins TRBV18 to TRBJ1-6, with 7 bases that match TRBD1. CDR3 length equals 15 residues. V lost 3 bases to trimming and J lost 8 bases; unmatched junction nucleotides: 7. CDR1 KGHSH and CDR2 LQKENI come from the germline V gene. The CDR3 protein is CASSPGQAGDSPLHF. CDR3 bases read: TGTGCCAGCTCACCCGGACAGGCTGGGGATTCACCC.

This clone came up many times. The read ends 3 residues before the CDR3 terminus; that terminus is restored from the germline J gene. The chain couples TRBV30 to TRBJ1-6; maybe TRBD1 (5 bases). Germline CDR1 reads GTSNPN; CDR2 reads SVGIG (reference sequence). The V and J ends lost 1 base and 9 bases respectively, with 19 bases between them. CDR3 length: 16 residues. Partial CDR3 DNA: TGTGCCTGGAGTGGGACACTATGGTCCTCGCTTTCACCC. Its translation is CAWSGTLWSSLSP. The complete CDR3 sequence is CAWSGTLWSSLSPLHF.

This clone has at least ten counts. Read data end 3 residues before the CDR3 end; the end is taken from the germline J gene. The rearrangement uses TRBV28 and TRBJ2-2, with 10 nucleotides matching TRBD2. The CDR3 has 15 amino acids. Losses at the gene ends were 10 bases for V and 1 base for J; bases not matched to a gene: 6. Germline assignment: CDR1 MDHEN and CDR2 SYDVKM. CDR3 DNA, as far as it was read: TGTGCCACCTCAGGACTAGCGGTGAACACCGGGGAG. This codes for CATSGLAVNTGE. The CDR3 in its entirety is CATSGLAVNTGELFF.

This clone has ten or more counts. The read comes to an end 3 residues before the CDR3 does, leaving the germline J gene to fill in the end. This rearrangement joins TRBV6-2 or TRBV6-3 to TRBJ2-3, with 11 bases identical to TRBD2. V shed 7 bases, J shed 4 bases, and the junction held 7 bases outside the gene matches. The CDR3 extends over 15 amino acids. Germline V lookup: CDR1 MNHEY, CDR2 SVGEGT. Partial CDR3 DNA: TGTGCCAGCAACCTCGCTAGCGGGGGGTCAGATACG. Residues: CASNLASGGSDT. The CDR3 as a whole reads CASNLASGGSDTQYF.

Comment on this clone: The read comes to an end 3 residues before the CDR3 does, leaving the germline J gene to fill in the end. The chain uses TRBV6-1 and TRBJ2-3; TRBD2 matches 10 bases. The CDR3 has 16 residues. V lost 1 base, J lost 0 bases, and 1 base stayed unmatched. Germline V gene lookup returns CDR1 MNHNS and CDR2 SASEGT. This chain's CDR3 is CASSEVAGGSTDTQYF. The part of the CDR3 DNA that was read is TGTGCCAGCAGTGAAGTAGCGGGGGGCAGCACAGATACG.

This clone was seen at least ten times. The sample holds other DNA sequences that translate to the same CDR3. This chain's CDR3 is CALDRGLSGNTIYF. CDR3 DNA, as far as it was read: TGTGCCTTAGACAGGGGTCTCTCTGGAAACACC. V gene TRBV30 combines with J gene TRBJ1-3; the match to TRBD1 covers 8 bases. The sequenced fragment ends 3 residues before the CDR3 boundary, so the rest is inferred from the germline J gene. With V trimmed by 7 bases and J by 0 bases, 5 bases remained unmatched. Per the germline V gene, CDR1 is GTSNPN and CDR2 is SVGIG (reference sequence). The CDR3 extends over 14 amino acids.

There are many counts of this clone. The CDR3 goes on 3 residues after the read ends, and that part is filled in from the germline J gene. Other nucleotide sequences in the sample specify the same CDR3. This chain links TRBV18 with TRBJ2-3, with TRBD2 matching 10 bases. The germline V gene encodes CDR1 KGHSH and CDR2 LQKENI. Trimming removed 6 bases from V and 3 bases from J; junction bases left unmatched: 9. The CDR3 runs 16 residues. CDR3 loop: CASSPSGRALTDTQYF. Incomplete CDR3 DNA: TGTGCCAGCTCTCCCAGCGGGAGGGCCTTGACAGATACG.

There are many counts of this clone. The CDR3 is cut off 3 residues early in the read; its end comes from the germline J gene. The chain has TRBV2 and TRBJ1-6; tentatively, D is TRBD1 (6 bases). Germline values: CDR1 SNHLY, CDR2 FYNNEI. This CDR3 has 16 amino acids. V lost 4 bases, J lost 0 bases, and 10 bases lay in between. The CDR3 sequence is CASSADRSSYNSPLHF. The DNA read from the CDR3 is TGTGCCAGCAGTGCCGACAGGAGCTCCTATAATTCACCC.

There are many counts of this clone. The read terminates 3 residues before the CDR3 end, so the remaining end is supplied by the germline J gene. The V and J genes are TRBV7-2 and TRBJ2-1; 7 bases are a match to TRBD2. The CDR3 has 14 amino acids. Trimming cost V 5 bases and J 5 bases; bases outside gene matches: 6. Germline V CDR1 and CDR2: SGHTA, FQGNSA. The DNA read from the CDR3 is TGTGCCAGCAGCCCCGGACTAGGTAACAATGAG. Translating gives CASSPGLGNNE. The entire CDR3 protein reads CASSPGLGNNEQFF. The entire variable domain, with the rest obtained from reference TRBV7-2 and TRBJ2-1, is as follows: GAGVSQSPSNKVTEKGKDVELRCDPISGHTALYWYRQSLGQGLEFLIYFQGNSAPDKSGLPSDRFSAERTGGSVSTLTIQRTQQEDSAVYLCASSPGLGNNEQFFGPGTRLTVL.